The rows below give T cell receptor beta chains drawn from one sample of a study of PD-L1 blockade in urothelial cancer. The table came from immunoSEQ multiplex PCR; TCRdb's copy has only in-frame clones and leaves some out. Of some 45,000 clones listed, about 88% were seen once; the top ten hold approximately 25%. The source was PBMCs, collected around atezolizumab (anti-PD-L1) treatment. These receptors all come from a donor aged 40 or over with urothelial cancer. Both conserved end residues are part of each CDR3. A D gene is named only where the DNA matches it firmly. Rows may omit the clone size; those that give it use once, few, many or a size class.

cdr3_length clone_size j_call d_call v_call cdr3_nt cdr3_aa
16 - TRBJ2-1 TRBD1 TRBV25-1 TGTGCCAGCAGGAAGGGGGATGGACAGGGGTGGTATGAGCAGTTCTTC CASRKGDGQGWYEQFF
15 - TRBJ2-7 TRBD1 TRBV6-6 TGTGCCAGCAGCCTCGGGACAGCCCACTCCTACGAGCAGTACTTC CASSLGTAHSYEQYF
15 - TRBJ1-5 - TRBV7-2 TGTGCCAGCAGCTTAGTGGTGCAAGGGGTTCAGCCCCAGCATTTT CASSLVVQGVQPQHF
12 - TRBJ1-5 - TRBV6-6 TGTGCCAGCAGCAGGGACAATCAGCCCCAGCATTTT CASSRDNQPQHF
15 - TRBJ2-1 TRBD2 TRBV19 TGTGCCAGTAGGAAAGCGGGAGGGGGTTTGGATGAGCAGTTCTTC CASRKAGGGLDEQFF
12 - TRBJ1-2 - TRBV7-9 TGTGCCAGCAGAACAGACAGCTATGGCTACACCTTC CASRTDSYGYTF
12 few TRBJ2-1 TRBD2 TRBV30 TGTGCCCGGACTAGCGTCTCCAATGAGCAGTTCTTC CARTSVSNEQFF
16 - TRBJ2-5 - TRBV15 TGTGCCACCAGCAGAGATCGGGGAGTCAGGCAAGAGACCCAGTACTTC CATSRDRGVRQETQYF
18 - TRBJ2-7 - TRBV18 TGTGCCAGCTCACCACGGGTCTTTGGCGGGACGGAGGGCTACGAGCAGTACTTC CASSPRVFGGTEGYEQYF
15 - TRBJ2-5 TRBD1 TRBV11-2 TGTGCCAGCAGCCCCCAGACAGGGGCGGGGGAGACCCAGTACTTC CASSPQTGAGETQYF
14 - TRBJ2-5 TRBD1 TRBV7-9 TGTGCCAGCAGGACGGGACAGGCGGCCGAGACCCAGTACTTC CASRTGQAAETQYF
15 - TRBJ2-3 - TRBV4-3 TGCGCCAGCAGCCAACGGGAGTTGAGCACAGATACGCAGTATTTT CASSQRELSTDTQYF
11 few TRBJ2-3 - TRBV11-3 TGTGCCGTTAGATTCACAGATACGCAGTATTTT CAVRFTDTQYF
11 - TRBJ2-5 - TRBV13 TGTGCCAGCAGCTTAGGGAGAACCCAGTACTTC CASSLGRTQYF
13 - TRBJ1-5 - TRBV6-6 TGTGCCAGCAGTTCCACGGACATACTGCCCCAGCATTTT CASSSTDILPQHF
16 - TRBJ2-7 - TRBV15 TGTGCCACCAGCAGAGGGGGCAGGGCCACACCCTACGAGCAGTACTTC CATSRGGRATPYEQYF
11 once TRBJ2-7 - TRBV6-5 TGTGCCAGCAGTTCCCGGTCCGAGCAGTACTTC CASSSRSEQYF
16 - TRBJ1-5 TRBD1 TRBV7-8 TGTGCCAGCAGCTTACAAGGGACAGTAAGCAATCAGCCCCAGCATTTT CASSLQGTVSNQPQHF
15 - TRBJ2-1 - TRBV7-9 TGTGCCAGCAGCTTAGAGTGGAGCTCCTACAATGAGCAGTTCTTC CASSLEWSSYNEQFF
15 - TRBJ2-1 - TRBV7-2 TGTGCCAGCAGCTTAGTCCCCCTAGAAGGTCATGAGCAGTTCTTC CASSLVPLEGHEQFF
15 few TRBJ1-2 - TRBV5-1 TGCGCCAGCAGCTTGGCGGGGGTAGGAGAAGATGGCTACACCTTC CASSLAGVGEDGYTF
15 once TRBJ2-2 TRBD1 TRBV7-2 TGTGCCAGCAGCTCCCCCGGGACAGGGGCCGGGGAGCTGTTTTTT CASSSPGTGAGELFF
17 - TRBJ2-2 TRBD2 TRBV5-4 TGTGCCAGCAGCTTGGGACTAGCGGGAGTGGGGACCGGGGAGCTGTTTTTT CASSLGLAGVGTGELFF
13 - TRBJ2-7 - TRBV6-5 TGTGCCAGCAGTTACGGGCAGACCTACGAGCAGTACTTC CASSYGQTYEQYF
13 - TRBJ2-7 - TRBV14 TGTGCCAGCAGCCCTCCCTCAGGGCCCGAGCAGTACTTC CASSPPSGPEQYF
15 - TRBJ1-5 TRBD1 TRBV7-2 TGTGCCAGCAGCCCCGTGGGACAGAGCAATCAGCCCCAGCATTTT CASSPVGQSNQPQHF
14 - TRBJ2-7 TRBD1 TRBV5-1 TGCGCCAGCAGCTTGGGGACAGGAGCCTACGAGCAGTACTTC CASSLGTGAYEQYF
13 - TRBJ1-1 - TRBV30 TGTGCCTGGGGGGCTTCCGGCTACACTGAAGCTTTCTTT CAWGASGYTEAFF
13 - TRBJ1-2 - TRBV9 TGTGCCAGCAGCCCTGGGGGGGGGTATGGCTACACCTTC CASSPGGGYGYTF
19 - TRBJ2-1 TRBD2 TRBV4-3 TGCGCCAGCAGCCAAGGAAGGGTTGAGCGGGAGAGGAGGTACAATGAGCAGTTCTTC CASSQGRVERERRYNEQFF
17 - TRBJ2-7 TRBD1 TRBV7-2 TGTGCCAGCAGCCTTTGGGCCGCGGGACAGGGATCCTACGAGCAGTACTTC CASSLWAAGQGSYEQYF
17 - TRBJ2-1 TRBD2 TRBV4-1 TGCGCCAGCAGCCAAGAAGGGGCGGGAGTTGTCCCAAATGAGCAGTTCTTC CASSQEGAGVVPNEQFF
17 - TRBJ2-7 TRBD2 TRBV27 TGTGCCAGCAGTCCTCCGGGGGTAGCGGGAGAGTACCACGAGCAGTACTTC CASSPPGVAGEYHEQYF
15 - TRBJ1-5 TRBD1 TRBV6-5 TGTGCCAGCACCCCGGCCAGGGACAGGGAGCAGCCCCAGCATTTT CASTPARDREQPQHF
16 - TRBJ1-1 - TRBV5-1 TGCGCCAGCAGCTTGGGGGGGCGCAGGGGGAACACTGAAGCTTTCTTT CASSLGGRRGNTEAFF
13 - TRBJ1-1 - TRBV2 TGTGCCAGCAGCCAGGATATGAACACTGAAGCTTTCTTT CASSQDMNTEAFF
13 - TRBJ1-4 - TRBV7-8 TGTGCCAGCAGCCGGAACAGGGCTGAAAAACTGTTTTTT CASSRNRAEKLFF
15 - TRBJ1-5 - TRBV7-2 TGTGCCAGCAGCTTAGGGGCGGGGGGCACTCAGCCCCAGCATTTT CASSLGAGGTQPQHF
14 many TRBJ1-5 - TRBV28 TGTGCCATCACGGGGTGGGTAGGCAATCAGCCCCAGCATTTT CAITGWVGNQPQHF
15 - TRBJ2-2 TRBD2 TRBV6-1 TGTGCCAGCATGGGGCTAGCGGGAGCGACCGGGGAGCTGTTTTTT CASMGLAGATGELFF